The 2 T cell receptor beta chains below come from one sample, sequenced in a study of molecular identifiers for immune sequencing clone quantification. TCRdb fed the PCR reads into MiXCR, producing one record per CDR3 protein. The table lists 460,000 or so distinct CDR3 sequences, around 23% of them singletons. The sequencing sample was made of naive CD8+ T cells from blood, with Jurkat cell RNA spiked in. This sample's subset: FACS-sorted CD8+CD4-CCR7+CD45RA+ naive T cells. These receptors were obtained from a human donor in good health. Some libraries in this study had Jurkat cell RNA spiked in.

A few counts support this clonotype. The V gene is TRBV15, the J gene TRBJ1-6; TRBD1 matches at 8 bases. Germline-derived CDR1 and CDR2 are LNHNV and YYDKDF (reference sequence). Unmatched junction bases numbered 9, after V lost 1 base and J lost 7 bases. This CDR3 is 17 amino acids long. This CDR3 reads CATSRVPWGQENSPLHF. The CDR3 DNA follows: TGTGCCACCAGCAGAGTACCTTGGGGACAGGAAAATTCACCCCTCCACTTT. Together with reference TRBV15 and TRBJ1-6, the CDR3 gives the full variable domain: DAMVIQNPRYQVTQFGKPVTLSCSQTLNHNVMYWYQQKSSQAPKLLFHYYDKDFNNEADTPDNFQSRRPNTSFCFLDIRSPGLGDTAMYLCATSRVPWGQENSPLHFGNGTRLTVT.

A few counts support this clonotype. J is TRBJ2-3 and V is TRBV7-9; 12 positions match TRBD2. There are 16 residues in the CDR3. The J segment lost 2 bases and the V segment lost 5 bases, leaving 5 bases of the junction unmatched. CDR1 and CDR2 (germline): SEHNR, FQNEAQ (reference sequence). The CDR3 loop is CASSRLAGEVTDTQYF. The CDR3 DNA is TGTGCCAGCAGCCGACTAGCGGGAGAGGTCACAGATACGCAGTATTTT.